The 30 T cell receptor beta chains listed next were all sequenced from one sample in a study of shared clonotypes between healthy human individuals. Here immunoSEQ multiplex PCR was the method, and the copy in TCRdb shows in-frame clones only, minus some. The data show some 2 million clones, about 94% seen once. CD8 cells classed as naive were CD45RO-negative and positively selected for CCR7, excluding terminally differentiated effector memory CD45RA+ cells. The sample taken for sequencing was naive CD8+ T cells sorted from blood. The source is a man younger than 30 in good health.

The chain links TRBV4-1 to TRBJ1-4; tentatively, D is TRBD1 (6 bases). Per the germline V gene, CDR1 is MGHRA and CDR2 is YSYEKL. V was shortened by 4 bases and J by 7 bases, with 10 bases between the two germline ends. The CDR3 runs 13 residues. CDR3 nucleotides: TGCGCCAGCAGCCCGCGGACAGTTGAAAAACTGTTTTTT. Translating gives CASSPRTVEKLFF.

CDR3 in DNA: TGTGCCAGCAGCTTGCGACAGGGGGCAAAAATACCTGAACGTAACTATGGCTACACCTTC. Translated: CASSLRQGAKIPERNYGYTF. The V and J genes are TRBV5-8 and TRBJ1-2, with 10 bases aligning to TRBD1. With 1 base clipped from V and 1 base from J, the junction kept 16 bases outside the gene matches. The V gene's germline CDR1 is SGHTS and CDR2 YDEGEE. The CDR3 length is 20 residues.

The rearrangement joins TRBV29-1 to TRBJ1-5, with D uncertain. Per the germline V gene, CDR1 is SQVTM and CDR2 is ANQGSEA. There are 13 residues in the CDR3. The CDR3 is CYLPHRSNQPQHF. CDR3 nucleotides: TGCTATCTCCCTCATCGGAGTAATCAGCCCCAGCATTTT.

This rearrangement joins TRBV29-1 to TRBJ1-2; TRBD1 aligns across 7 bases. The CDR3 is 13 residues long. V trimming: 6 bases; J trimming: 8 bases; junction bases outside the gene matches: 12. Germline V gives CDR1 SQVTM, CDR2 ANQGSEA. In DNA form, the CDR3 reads TGCAGCGTCTATTCAGGGGGACTGAGCGGCTACACCTTC. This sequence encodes CSVYSGGLSGYTF.

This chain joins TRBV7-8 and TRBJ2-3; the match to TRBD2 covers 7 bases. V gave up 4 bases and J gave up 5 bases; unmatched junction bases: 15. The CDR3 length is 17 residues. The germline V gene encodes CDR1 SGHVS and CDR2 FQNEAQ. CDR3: CASSYSMERGDLDTQYF. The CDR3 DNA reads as TGTGCCAGCAGCTATTCGATGGAGCGGGGAGATCTAGATACGCAGTATTTT.

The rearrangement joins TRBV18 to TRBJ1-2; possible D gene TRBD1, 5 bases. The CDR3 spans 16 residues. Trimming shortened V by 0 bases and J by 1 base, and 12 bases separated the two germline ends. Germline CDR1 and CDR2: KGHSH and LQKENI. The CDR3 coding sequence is TGTGCCAGCTCACCACCGGGACCTCTCCATAACTATGGCTACACCTTC. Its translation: CASSPPGPLHNYGYTF.

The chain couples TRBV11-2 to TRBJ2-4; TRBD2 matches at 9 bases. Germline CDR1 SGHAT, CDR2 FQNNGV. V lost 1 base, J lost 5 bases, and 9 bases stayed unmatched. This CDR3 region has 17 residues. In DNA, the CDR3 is TGTGCCAGCAGCTTAGGGCTAGCGGGAACCATGCAAAACATTCAGTACTTC. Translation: CASSLGLAGTMQNIQYF.

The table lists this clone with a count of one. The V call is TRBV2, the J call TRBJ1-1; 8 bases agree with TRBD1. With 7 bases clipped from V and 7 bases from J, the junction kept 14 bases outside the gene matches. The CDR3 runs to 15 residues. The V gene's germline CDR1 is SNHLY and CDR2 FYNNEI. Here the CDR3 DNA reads TGTGCCAGCATTCCCGGGACAGGTCTAGCGCATGAAGCTTTCTTT. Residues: CASIPGTGLAHEAFF.

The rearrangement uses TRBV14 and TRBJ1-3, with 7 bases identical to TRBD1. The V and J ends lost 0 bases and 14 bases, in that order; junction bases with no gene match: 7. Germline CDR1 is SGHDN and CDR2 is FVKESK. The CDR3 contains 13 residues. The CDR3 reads CASSQERQGSLYF. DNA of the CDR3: TGTGCCAGCAGCCAAGAAAGACAGGGAAGCCTATATTTT.

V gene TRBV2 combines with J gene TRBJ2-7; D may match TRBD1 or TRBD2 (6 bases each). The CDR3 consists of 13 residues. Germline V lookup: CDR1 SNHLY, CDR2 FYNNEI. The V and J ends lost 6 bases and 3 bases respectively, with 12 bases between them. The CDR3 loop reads CASRRGVDYEQYF. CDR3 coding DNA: TGTGCCAGCAGGAGGGGGGTAGACTACGAGCAGTACTTC.

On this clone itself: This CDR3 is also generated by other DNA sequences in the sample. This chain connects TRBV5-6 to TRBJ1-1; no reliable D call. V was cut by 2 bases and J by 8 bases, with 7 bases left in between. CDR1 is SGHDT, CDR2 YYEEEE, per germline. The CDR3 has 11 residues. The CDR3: CASSFGLEAFF. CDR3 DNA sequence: TGTGCCAGCAGCTTCGGGCTCGAAGCTTTCTTT.

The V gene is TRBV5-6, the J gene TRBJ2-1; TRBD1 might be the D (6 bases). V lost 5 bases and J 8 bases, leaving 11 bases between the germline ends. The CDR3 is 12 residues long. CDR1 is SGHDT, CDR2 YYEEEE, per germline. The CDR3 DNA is TGTGCCAGCAGTTGGACAGTGTATGAGCAGTTCTTC. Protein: CASSWTVYEQFF.

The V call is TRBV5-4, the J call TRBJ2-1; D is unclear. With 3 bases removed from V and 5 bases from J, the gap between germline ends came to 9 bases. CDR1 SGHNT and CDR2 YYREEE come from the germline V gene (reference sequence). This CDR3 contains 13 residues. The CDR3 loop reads CASSSPPHNEQFF. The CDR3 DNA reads TGTGCCAGCAGCTCCCCCCCACACAATGAGCAGTTCTTC.

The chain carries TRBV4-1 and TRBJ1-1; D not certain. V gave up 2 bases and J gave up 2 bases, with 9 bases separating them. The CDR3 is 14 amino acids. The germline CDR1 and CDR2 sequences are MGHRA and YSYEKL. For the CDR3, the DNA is TGCGCCAGCAGCCAAAGGACCCTAAACACTGAAGCTTTCTTT. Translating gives CASSQRTLNTEAFF.

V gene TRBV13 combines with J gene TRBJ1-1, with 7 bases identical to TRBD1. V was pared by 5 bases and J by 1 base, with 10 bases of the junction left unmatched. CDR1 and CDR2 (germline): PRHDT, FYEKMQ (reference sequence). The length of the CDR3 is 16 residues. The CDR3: CASSPWTGFGNTEAFF. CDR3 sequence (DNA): TGTGCCAGCAGCCCGTGGACAGGATTCGGGAACACTGAAGCTTTCTTT.

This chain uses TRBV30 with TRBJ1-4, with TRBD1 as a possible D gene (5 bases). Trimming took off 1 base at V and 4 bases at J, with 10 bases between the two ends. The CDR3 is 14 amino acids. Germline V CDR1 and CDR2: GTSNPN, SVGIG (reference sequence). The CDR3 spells CAWSEGEFNEKLFF. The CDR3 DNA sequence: TGTGCCTGGAGTGAAGGGGAATTTAATGAAAAACTGTTTTTT.

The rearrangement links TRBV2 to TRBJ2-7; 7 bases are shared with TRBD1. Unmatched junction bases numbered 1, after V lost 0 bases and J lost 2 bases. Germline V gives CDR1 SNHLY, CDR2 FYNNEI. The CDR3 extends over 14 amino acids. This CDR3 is CASSEAQGAYEQYF. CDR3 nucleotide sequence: TGTGCCAGCAGTGAAGCCCAGGGGGCCTACGAGCAGTACTTC.

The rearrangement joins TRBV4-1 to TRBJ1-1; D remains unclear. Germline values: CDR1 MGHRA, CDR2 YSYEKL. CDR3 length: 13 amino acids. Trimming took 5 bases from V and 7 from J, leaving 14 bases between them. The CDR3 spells CASSFAGGSEAFF. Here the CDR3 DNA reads TGCGCCAGCAGCTTCGCAGGAGGTAGTGAAGCTTTCTTT.

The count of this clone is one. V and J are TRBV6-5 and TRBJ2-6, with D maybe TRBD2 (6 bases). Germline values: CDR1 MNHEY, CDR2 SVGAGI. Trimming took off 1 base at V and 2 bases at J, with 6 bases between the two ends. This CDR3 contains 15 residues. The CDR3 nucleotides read TGTGCCAGCAGTTACTGGGGGGCTGGGGCCAACGTCCTGACTTTC. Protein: CASSYWGAGANVLTF.

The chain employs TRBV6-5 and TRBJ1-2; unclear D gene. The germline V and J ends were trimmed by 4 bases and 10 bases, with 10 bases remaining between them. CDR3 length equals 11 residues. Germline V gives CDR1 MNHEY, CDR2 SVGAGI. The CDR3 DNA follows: TGTGCCAGCAGTTCCTCCGGAATCTACACCTTC. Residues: CASSSSGIYTF.

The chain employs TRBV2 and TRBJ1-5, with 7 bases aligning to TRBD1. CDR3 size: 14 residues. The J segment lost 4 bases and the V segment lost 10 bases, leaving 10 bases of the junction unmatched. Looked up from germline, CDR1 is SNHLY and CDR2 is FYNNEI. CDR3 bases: TGTGCCAAAGGGACAGCCTTTAGGAATCAGCCCCAGCATTTT. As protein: CAKGTAFRNQPQHF.

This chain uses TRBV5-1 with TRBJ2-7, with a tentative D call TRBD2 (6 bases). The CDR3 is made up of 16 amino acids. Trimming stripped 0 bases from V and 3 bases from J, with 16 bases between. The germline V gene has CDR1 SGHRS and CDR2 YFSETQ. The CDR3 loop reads CASSLDGGTQGYEQYF. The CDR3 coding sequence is TGCGCCAGCAGCTTGGATGGAGGGACCCAGGGCTACGAGCAGTACTTC.

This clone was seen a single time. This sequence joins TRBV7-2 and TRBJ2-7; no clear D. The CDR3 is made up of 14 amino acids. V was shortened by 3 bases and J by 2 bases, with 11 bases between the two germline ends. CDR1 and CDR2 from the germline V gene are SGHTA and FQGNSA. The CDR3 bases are TGTGCCAGCAGCTTCGCACTCTTAACCTACGAGCAGTACTTC. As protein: CASSFALLTYEQYF.

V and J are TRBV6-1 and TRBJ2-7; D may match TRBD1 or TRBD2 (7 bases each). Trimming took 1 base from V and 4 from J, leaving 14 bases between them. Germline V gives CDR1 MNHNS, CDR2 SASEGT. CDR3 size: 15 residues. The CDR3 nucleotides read TGTGCCAGCAGTGAAGTGGGAGGGGGCCGGTACGAGCAGTACTTC. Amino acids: CASSEVGGGRYEQYF.

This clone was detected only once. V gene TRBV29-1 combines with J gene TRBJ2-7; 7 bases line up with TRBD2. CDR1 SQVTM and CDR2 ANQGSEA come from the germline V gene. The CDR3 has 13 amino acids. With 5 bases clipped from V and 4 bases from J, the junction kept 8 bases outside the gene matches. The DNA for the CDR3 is TGCAGCGTTCCGGCGGGAGAAGGGTACGAGCAGTACTTC. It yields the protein CSVPAGEGYEQYF.

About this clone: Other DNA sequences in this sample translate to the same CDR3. The CDR3 protein is CASSLRDRAYEQYF. CDR3 nucleotide sequence: TGTGCCAGCAGCCTTCGGGACAGGGCCTACGAGCAGTACTTC. The chain has TRBV5-6 and TRBJ2-7; 9 nucleotides align to TRBD1. With 4 bases clipped from V and 2 bases from J, the junction kept 4 bases outside the gene matches. This CDR3 is built from 14 residues. Germline V gene data show CDR1 as SGHDT and CDR2 as YYEEEE.

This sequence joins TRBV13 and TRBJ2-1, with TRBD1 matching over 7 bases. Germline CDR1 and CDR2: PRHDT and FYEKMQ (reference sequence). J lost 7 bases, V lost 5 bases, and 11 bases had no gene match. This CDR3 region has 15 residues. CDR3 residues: CASSSDRVISNEQFF. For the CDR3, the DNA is TGTGCCAGCAGCAGCGACAGGGTAATATCAAATGAGCAGTTCTTC.

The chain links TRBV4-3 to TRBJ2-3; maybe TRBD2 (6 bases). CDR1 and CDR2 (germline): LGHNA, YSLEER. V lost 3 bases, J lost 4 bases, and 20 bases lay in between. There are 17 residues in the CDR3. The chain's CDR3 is CASSHLPTGVQSDTQYF. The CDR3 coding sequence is TGCGCCAGCAGCCACCTTCCAACGGGAGTACAATCAGATACGCAGTATTTT.

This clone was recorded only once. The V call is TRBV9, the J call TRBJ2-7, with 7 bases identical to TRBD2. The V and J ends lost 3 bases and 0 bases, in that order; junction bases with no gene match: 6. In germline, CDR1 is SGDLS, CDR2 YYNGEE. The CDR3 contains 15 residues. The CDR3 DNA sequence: TGTGCCAGCAGCGCCGCTAGCGGAACCTCCTACGAGCAGTACTTC. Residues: CASSAASGTSYEQYF.

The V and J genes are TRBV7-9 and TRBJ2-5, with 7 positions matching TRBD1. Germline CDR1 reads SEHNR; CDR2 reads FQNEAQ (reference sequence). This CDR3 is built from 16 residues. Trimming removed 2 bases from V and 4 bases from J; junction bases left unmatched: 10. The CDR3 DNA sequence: TGTGCCAGCAGCTTACCGGACAGGCTAGGACGAGAGACCCAGTACTTC. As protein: CASSLPDRLGRETQYF.